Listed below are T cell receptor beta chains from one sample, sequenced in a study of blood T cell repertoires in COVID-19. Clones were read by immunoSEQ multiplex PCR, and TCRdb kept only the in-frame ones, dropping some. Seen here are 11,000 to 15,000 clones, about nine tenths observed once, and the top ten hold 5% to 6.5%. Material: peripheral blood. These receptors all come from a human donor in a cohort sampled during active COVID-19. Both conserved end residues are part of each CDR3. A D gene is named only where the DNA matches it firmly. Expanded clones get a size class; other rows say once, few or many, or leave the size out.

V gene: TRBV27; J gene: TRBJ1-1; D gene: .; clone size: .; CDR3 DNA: TGTGCCAGCAGTTTATCCAGCGTCGGGTGGTCGGACACTGAAGCTTTCTTT; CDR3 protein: CASSLSSVGWSDTEAFF
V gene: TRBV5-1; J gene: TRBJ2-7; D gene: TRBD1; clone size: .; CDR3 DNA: TGCGCCAGCAGCCAATCGGGACAGGGAACCGAGCAGTACTTC; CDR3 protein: CASSQSGQGTEQYF
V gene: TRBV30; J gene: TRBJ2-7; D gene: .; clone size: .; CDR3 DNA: TGTGCCTGGAGAAGCACAGGGATCCGCGAGCAGTACTTC; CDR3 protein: CAWRSTGIREQYF
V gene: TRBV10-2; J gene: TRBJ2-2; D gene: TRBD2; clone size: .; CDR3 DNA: TGCGCCAGCGGGGCGGGAGGGGGCACCGGGGAGCTGTTTTTT; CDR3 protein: CASGAGGGTGELFF
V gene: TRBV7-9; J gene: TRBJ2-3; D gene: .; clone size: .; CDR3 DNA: TGTGCCAGCAGCCCTACAGGGTTGGGCACAGATACGCAGTATTTT; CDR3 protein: CASSPTGLGTDTQYF
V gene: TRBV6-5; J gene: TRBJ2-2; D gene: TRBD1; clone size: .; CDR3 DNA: TGTGCCAGCAGTTACGACCCGGGACAGCCCGGGGAGCTGTTTTTT; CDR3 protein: CASSYDPGQPGELFF
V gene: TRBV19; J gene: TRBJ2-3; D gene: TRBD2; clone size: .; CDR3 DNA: TGTGCCAGTAGGAGCGGGATAAGCACAGATACGCAGTATTTT; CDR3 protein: CASRSGISTDTQYF
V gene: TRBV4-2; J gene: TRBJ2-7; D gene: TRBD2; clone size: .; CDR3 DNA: TGTGCCAGCAGCCAAGTTGGCGGGAGGGCCGGGGAGCAGTACTTC; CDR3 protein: CASSQVGGRAGEQYF
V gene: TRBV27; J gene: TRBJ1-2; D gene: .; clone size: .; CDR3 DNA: TGTGCCAGCAGTCCGCTCAGGGGAGACTATGGCTACACCTTC; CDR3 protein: CASSPLRGDYGYTF
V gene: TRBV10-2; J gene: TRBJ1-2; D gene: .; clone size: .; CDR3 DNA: TGCGCCAGCAGTGACGGTGACTATGGCTACACCTTC; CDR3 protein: CASSDGDYGYTF
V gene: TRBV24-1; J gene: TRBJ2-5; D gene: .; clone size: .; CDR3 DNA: TGTGCCACCAGTGAGGCAGACCAAGAGACCCAGTACTTC; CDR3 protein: CATSEADQETQYF
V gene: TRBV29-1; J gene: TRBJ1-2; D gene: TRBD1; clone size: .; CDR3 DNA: TGCAGCGTTGAATCGGGACAGGGGGCGGAGGGCTACACCTTC; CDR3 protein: CSVESGQGAEGYTF
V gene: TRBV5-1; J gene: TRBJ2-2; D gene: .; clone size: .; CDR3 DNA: TGCGCCAGCAGCTTGGACAGGGTCCGTACCGGGGAGCTGTTTTTT; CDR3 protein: CASSLDRVRTGELFF
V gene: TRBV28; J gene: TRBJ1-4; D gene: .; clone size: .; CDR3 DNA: TGTGCCAGCAGTTTATCGGGCGCGGAGGGAAAACTGTTTTTT; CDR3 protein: CASSLSGAEGKLFF
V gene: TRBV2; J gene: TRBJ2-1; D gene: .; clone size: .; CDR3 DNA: TGTGCCAGCAGAGGTCAGGGAATGGATGAGCAGTTCTTC; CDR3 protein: CASRGQGMDEQFF
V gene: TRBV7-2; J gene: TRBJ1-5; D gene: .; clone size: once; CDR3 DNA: TGTGCCAGCAGCTTCTTGGGTGGGAGTCAGCCCCAGCATTTT; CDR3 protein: CASSFLGGSQPQHF
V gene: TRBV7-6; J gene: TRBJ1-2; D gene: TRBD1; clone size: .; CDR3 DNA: TGTGCCAGCAGCTTAGCGAACAGGGGGCTGGGTCCAGTCGGCTACACCTTC; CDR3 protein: CASSLANRGLGPVGYTF
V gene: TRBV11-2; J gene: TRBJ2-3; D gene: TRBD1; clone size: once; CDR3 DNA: TGTGCCAGCAGCTTAAGTGAACGGACAGGGGTGGCGCAGTATTTT; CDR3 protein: CASSLSERTGVAQYF
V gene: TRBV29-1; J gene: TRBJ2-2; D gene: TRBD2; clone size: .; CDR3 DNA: TGCAGCGTTGTGATTAGCGGGCAAACCGGGGAGCTGTTTTTT; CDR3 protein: CSVVISGQTGELFF
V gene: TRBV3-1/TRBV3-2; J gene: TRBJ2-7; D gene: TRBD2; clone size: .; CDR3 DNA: TGTGCCAGCAGCCCCCTAGCGGGAGCCTACGAGCAGTACTTC; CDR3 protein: CASSPLAGAYEQYF
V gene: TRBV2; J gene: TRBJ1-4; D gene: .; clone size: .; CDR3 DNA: TGTGCCACTGGACAGAATAATGAAAAACTGTTTTTT; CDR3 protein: CATGQNNEKLFF
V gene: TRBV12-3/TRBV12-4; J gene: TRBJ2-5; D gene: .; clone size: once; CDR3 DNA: TGTGCCAGCAACCCCGGGAACCGAGAGACCCAGTACTTC; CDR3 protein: CASNPGNRETQYF